One sample yielded the 7 T cell receptor beta chains listed below, sequenced in a study of blood T cells in healthy people across ages. A J-beta primer mix and a sample-barcoded 5' primer were used in a second PCR of about 7 to 12 cycles. TCRdb called the 5' RACE reads again in MiXCR, with one record for every CDR3 protein. The data show just under 550,000 distinct CDR3 sequences, 20% to 30% seen once. These data also formed part of another study, on T cells of mothers and their children.

Material for sequencing was blood. The receptors come from a boy aged 10-17 years in good health.

Of note for this clonotype: No conserved phenylalanine or tryptophan ends this CDR3, so it is likely a read error. The rearrangement joins TRBV13 to TRBJ2-1, with TRBD2 identical over 8 bases. Germline V gene lookup returns CDR1 PRHDT and CDR2 FYEKMQ (reference sequence). Trimming removed 4 bases from V and 5 bases from J; junction bases left unmatched: 10. The CDR3 totals 16 residues. This CDR3 reads CASSSESAGVHNEQFL. For the CDR3, the DNA is TGTGCCAGCAGCTCAGAGTCAGCGGGGGTGCACAATGAGCAGTTCCTC.

The chain joins TRBV11-2 to TRBJ1-5; no clear D. The germline gives CDR1 SGHAT, CDR2 FQNNGV. The length of the CDR3 is 16 residues. Trimming took off 4 bases at V and 7 bases at J, with 20 bases between the two ends. The CDR3 region is CASSSGRGGKGQPQHF. The CDR3 DNA follows: TGTGCCAGCAGCTCAGGCCGGGGAGGAAAGGGCCAGCCCCAGCATTTT.

The V gene is TRBV10-3, the J gene TRBJ2-3; TRBD1 is a possible D gene (6 bases). The V and J ends lost 3 bases and 2 bases respectively, with 15 bases between them. The germline V gene has CDR1 ENHRY and CDR2 SYGVKD. There are 16 residues in the CDR3. For the CDR3, the DNA is TGTGCCATCAGTGACCCTGCGAGGGGGACCACAGATACGCAGTATTTT. This encodes CAISDPARGTTDTQYF.

The V and J genes are TRBV9 and TRBJ2-3, with 10 bases lining up with TRBD1. The V segment lost 9 bases and the J segment 2 bases; nucleotides outside the gene matches: 18. The CDR3 covers 18 residues. Germline V gene data show CDR1 as SGDLS and CDR2 as YYNGEE. CDR3 sequence reads: CAIPGTGEIRAFTDTQYF. CDR3 coding DNA: TGTGCCATTCCCGGGACAGGGGAAATTAGAGCCTTCACAGATACGCAGTATTTT.

The chain recombines TRBV29-1 with TRBJ1-5; the D gene is possibly TRBD1 (5 bases). The V gene's germline CDR1 is SQVTM and CDR2 ANQGSEA. The V end lost 4 bases, the J end lost 7 bases, and 11 bases lay between the germline ends. This CDR3 contains 12 residues. The CDR3 DNA sequence: TGCAGCGTTGGCACCCAGGGACAGCCCCAGCATTTT. Translation: CSVGTQGQPQHF.

This clonotype appeared once. The V and J genes are TRBV28 and TRBJ1-4; 10 nucleotides agree with TRBD1. CDR3 size: 15 residues. Germline loops: CDR1 MDHEN, CDR2 SYDVKM. After removal of 5 bases from V and 8 bases from J, the junction contained 8 bases not matched to a gene. CDR3 in amino acids: CASSPRTGGDEKLFF. The CDR3 coding sequence is TGTGCCAGCAGTCCCCGGACAGGGGGAGACGAAAAACTGTTTTTT.

The chain links TRBV27 to TRBJ2-5; D possibly uses TRBD1 or TRBD2 (5 bases each). The J call is doubtful: the DNA matches TRBJ2-7 better. CDR1 and CDR2 from the germline V gene are MNHEY and SMNVEV (reference sequence). The CDR3 is made up of 14 amino acids. CDR3 protein: CASSFGRGAYEQYF. DNA for the CDR3: TGTGCCAGCAGTTTCGGAAGAGGGGCATACGAGCAGTACTTC.